These 29 T cell receptor beta chains share one sample of origin, sequenced in a study of neoadjuvant anti-PD-1 for oral cavity cancer. TCRdb's table, derived via immunoSEQ multiplex PCR, lists solely in-frame clones and lacks some. The sample shows about 37,000 clones, more than 35% of them seen only once. Indicated time point: after neoadjuvant nivolumab, at surgical resection. The source material was tumor tissue, sampled after nivolumab (anti-PD-1) treatment. All receptors derive from a person between 35 and 79 years old with oral cavity squamous cell carcinoma.

This clone is medium-sized (0.01 to 0.1%) in the sample. The V call is TRBV5-1, the J call TRBJ1-2; D unclear. This CDR3 spans 13 amino acids. In germline, CDR1 is SGHRS, CDR2 YFSETQ. Trimming cost V 0 bases and J 0 bases, with 3 bases left between them. In DNA, the CDR3 is TGCGCCAGCAGCTTGGTTGCTAACTATGGCTACACCTTC. Its protein product is CASSLVANYGYTF.

This clone occurred a few times. The genes are TRBV6-1 and TRBJ2-3; D is ambiguous. The CDR3 consists of 13 residues. Germline CDR1 reads MNHNS; CDR2 reads SASEGT. V lost 8 bases, J lost 2 bases, and 11 bases lay in between. DNA of the CDR3: TGTGCCAGCGAGTCTGGCTACACAGATACGCAGTATTTT. Protein sequence: CASESGYTDTQYF.

The table lists this clone with a few counts. This chain uses TRBV7-6 with TRBJ1-2, with a possible D match to TRBD1 (5 bases). The V end was cut by 1 base, the J end by 3 bases, with 15 bases between. Per the germline V gene, CDR1 is SGHVS and CDR2 is FNYEAQ. This CDR3 is built from 16 residues. The CDR3 reads CASSLGFVGRDYGYTF. As DNA, the CDR3 is TGTGCCAGCAGCTTAGGGTTCGTGGGACGCGACTATGGCTACACCTTC.

This clone was observed at least ten times. V usage is TRBV18 and J usage is TRBJ2-3; TRBD2 matches at 10 bases. Germline trimming cut 3 bases from V and 4 bases from J; bases unmatched to any gene: 7. The CDR3 runs to 16 residues. Germline V gene sequence: CDR1 KGHSH, CDR2 LQKENI. As DNA, the CDR3 is TGTGCCAGCTCACCGGGACTAGCGATCCCCCCAGATACGCAGTATTTT. Translating gives CASSPGLAIPPDTQYF.

The CDR3 nucleotides are TGCGCCAGCAGCCCTGGAGAGGTTAGAGGCTACACCTTC. Residues: CASSPGEVRGYTF. The rearrangement links TRBV5-1 to TRBJ1-2, with D hard to call. Germline V gene sequence: CDR1 SGHRS, CDR2 YFSETQ. V shed 4 bases and J shed 8 bases, with 15 bases lying between them. The CDR3 contains 13 residues.

The CDR3 coding sequence is TGTGCCAGCAGCCGACCTGGTGGGGCAGGGAACGACTATGGCTACACCTTC. It encodes CASSRPGGAGNDYGYTF. This sequence joins TRBV11-2 and TRBJ1-2, with D perhaps matching TRBD1 (5 bases). CDR1 is SGHAT, CDR2 FQNNGV, per germline. The CDR3 spans 17 residues. Trimming took off 5 bases at V and 3 bases at J, with 22 bases between the two ends.

This clone was recorded a few times. The V and J genes are TRBV6-6 and TRBJ1-2; TRBD1 might be the D (5 bases). CDR1 is MNHNY, CDR2 SVGAGI, per germline (reference sequence). V was shortened by 6 bases and J by 4 bases, with 15 bases between the two germline ends. The CDR3 consists of 14 residues. The CDR3 region has the DNA TGTGCCAGCAGCCCCGGGACCGCAACCTATGGCTACACCTTC. Translating it yields CASSPGTATYGYTF.

By proportion, this clone is medium-sized. The chain has TRBV7-7 and TRBJ2-5; no clear D gene. This CDR3 is 12 amino acids long. V lost 1 base, J lost 5 bases, and 5 bases lay in between. Germline values: CDR1 SSHAT, CDR2 FNYEAQ (reference sequence). The CDR3 protein is CASSLDRETQYF. The CDR3 DNA sequence: TGTGCCAGCAGCTTAGATCGCGAGACCCAGTACTTC.

In its sample, this clone was seen a few times. The chain has TRBV19 and TRBJ1-1; D unclear. The V end was cut by 2 bases, the J end by 1 base, with 5 bases between. CDR3 length: 13 residues. Per the germline V gene, CDR1 is LNHDA and CDR2 is SQIVND (reference sequence). CDR3 region: CASSITRNTEAFF. Here the CDR3 DNA reads TGTGCCAGTAGTATAACAAGGAACACTGAAGCTTTCTTT.

As for this clone: One end of the junction is discordant with germline, which a read error may explain. This chain uses TRBV2 with TRBJ2-7; the D is unclear. The germline V gene encodes CDR1 SNHLY and CDR2 FYNNEI. The CDR3 runs to 11 residues. CDR3 in DNA: TGTGCCAGCAGTGAAGGCATACGCTGGAACTTC. Its protein is CASSEGIRWNF.

This chain joins TRBV27 and TRBJ2-7; the D call may be TRBD1 or TRBD2 (6 bases each). The V end lost 3 bases, the J end lost 6 bases, and 12 bases lay between the germline ends. Germline V gives CDR1 MNHEY, CDR2 SMNVEV (reference sequence). The CDR3 consists of 13 residues. CDR3 nucleotide sequence: TGTGCCAGCAGTTTTTTTGAGGGGGGCGAGCAGTACTTC. Encoded protein: CASSFFEGGEQYF.

The sample holds a few counts of this clone. The chain links TRBV6-5 to TRBJ1-2; a possible D gene is TRBD1 (6 bases). V lost 5 bases and J lost 7, with 17 bases in between. Germline assignment: CDR1 MNHEY and CDR2 SVGAGI. This CDR3 contains 14 residues. CDR3 sequence reads: CASSTRQGLGGYTF. For the CDR3, the DNA is TGTGCCAGCAGTACCCGCCAGGGGTTAGGTGGCTACACCTTC.

V usage is TRBV11-1 and J usage is TRBJ2-7; D possibly corresponds to TRBD2 (6 bases). CDR1 is SGHAT and CDR2 is FQDESV in the germline V gene (reference sequence). The germline V and J ends were trimmed by 3 bases and 7 bases, with 16 bases remaining between them. This CDR3 has 14 residues. The CDR3 coding sequence is TGTGCCAGCAGCTTCCCGGGGGTAGCCCGGGAGCAGTACTTC. This gives the protein CASSFPGVAREQYF.

The V and J genes are TRBV2 and TRBJ1-2; D might be TRBD1 (6 bases). V was clipped by 8 bases and J by 7 bases, with 14 bases between them. The CDR3 contains 12 residues. Germline CDR1 is SNHLY and CDR2 is FYNNEI. The CDR3: CASLPTGIGYTF. The CDR3 DNA follows: TGTGCCAGCCTACCTACAGGGATTGGCTACACCTTC.

The CDR3 is CASSFTVRAWAEAFF. The CDR3 coding sequence is TGCGCCAGCAGCTTTACCGTCAGGGCGTGGGCTGAAGCTTTCTTT. This chain connects TRBV5-1 to TRBJ1-1; TRBD1 is a possible D gene (5 bases). The CDR3 has 15 amino acids. Germline V gene data show CDR1 as SGHRS and CDR2 as YFSETQ. V was pared by 2 bases and J by 6 bases, with 17 bases between.

This chain uses TRBV7-6 with TRBJ2-7, with 7 positions matching TRBD2. V lost 5 bases to trimming and J lost 6 bases; unmatched junction nucleotides: 4. CDR3 size: 12 residues. Germline V gene lookup returns CDR1 SGHVS and CDR2 FNYEAQ. The CDR3 coding sequence is TGTGCCAGCAGCGGAGCGGGGCCCGAGCAGTACTTC. This translates into CASSGAGPEQYF.

This clone was seen a handful of times. The rearrangement joins TRBV9 to TRBJ2-2, with a possible D match to TRBD2 (6 bases). There are 16 residues in the CDR3. Germline V gives CDR1 SGDLS, CDR2 YYNGEE. Trimming left V 0 bases short and J 8 bases short, with 17 bases between. CDR3 nucleotides: TGTGCCAGCAGCGTAGACGGGACTGGGCTGGCTGGGGAGCTGTTTTTT. It translates to CASSVDGTGLAGELFF. The variable domain in full, completed from reference TRBV9 and TRBJ2-2, reads DSGVTQTPKHLITATGQRVTLRCSPRSGDLSVYWYQQSLDQGLQFLIQYYNGEERAKGNILERFSAQQFPDLHSELNLSSLELGDSALYFCASSVDGTGLAGELFFGEGSRLTVL.

This chain links TRBV11-3 with TRBJ2-3, with D perhaps TRBD1 (6 bases). Germline V gene lookup returns CDR1 SGHNT and CDR2 YENEEA. CDR3 length: 12 amino acids. The V and J ends lost 5 bases and 9 bases respectively, with 12 bases between them. Here the CDR3 DNA reads TGTGCCAGCAGCGACCCACAGGGAACGCAGTATTTT. Translating gives CASSDPQGTQYF.

The chain carries TRBV27 and TRBJ1-6; D is possibly TRBD1 (5 bases). V lost 5 bases, J lost 8 bases, and 16 bases lay in between. CDR1 and CDR2 (germline): MNHEY, SMNVEV (reference sequence). The CDR3 contains 15 residues. Written as DNA, the CDR3 is TGTGCCAGCAGTACCCGGGCAGGGCAGCATTCACCCCTCCACTTT. Residues: CASSTRAGQHSPLHF.

This clone was recorded at least ten times. The CDR3 is CASSPQLTGGTQYF. The CDR3 nucleotides are TGTGCCAGCAGCCCCCAGTTAACAGGGGGCACGCAGTATTTT. The V gene is TRBV7-9, the J gene TRBJ2-3, with 9 bases identical to TRBD1. The CDR3 runs 14 residues. The germline V gene encodes CDR1 SEHNR and CDR2 FQNEAQ (reference sequence). Losses at the gene ends were 5 bases for V and 9 bases for J; bases not matched to a gene: 9.

This clone was detected only a few times. The genes are TRBV9 and TRBJ2-5; 9 bases align to TRBD1. Germline lookup yields CDR1 SGDLS and CDR2 YYNGEE. The CDR3 is 14 residues long. The J segment lost 5 bases and the V segment lost 0 bases, leaving 2 bases of the junction unmatched. The CDR3 loop is CASSVDRGLETQYF. The CDR3 DNA reads TGTGCCAGCAGCGTAGACAGGGGGCTGGAGACCCAGTACTTC. Drawing the rest from reference TRBV9 and TRBJ2-5, the complete variable domain is DSGVTQTPKHLITATGQRVTLRCSPRSGDLSVYWYQQSLDQGLQFLIQYYNGEERAKGNILERFSAQQFPDLHSELNLSSLELGDSALYFCASSVDRGLETQYFGPGTRLLVL.

There are a few counts of this clone. The J gene is TRBJ2-2, the V gene TRBV7-3; TRBD2 is a possible D gene (5 bases). The CDR3 runs 12 residues. V lost 3 bases, J lost 8 bases, and 7 bases lay in between. Germline V CDR1 and CDR2: SGHTA, FQGTGA. The CDR3 reads CASSLEAGELFF. The DNA of the CDR3 is TGTGCCAGCAGCTTGGAGGCGGGGGAGCTGTTTTTT.

This clone was counted a few times. V is TRBV18 and J is TRBJ2-3; 11 bases agree with TRBD1. J gave up 3 bases and V 6 bases, and 2 bases lay outside the gene matches. The CDR3 contains 14 residues. Germline-derived CDR1 and CDR2 are KGHSH and LQKENI. This chain's CDR3 is CASSGQGATDTQYF. The DNA of the CDR3 is TGTGCCAGCTCCGGACAGGGGGCAACAGATACGCAGTATTTT. Together with reference TRBV18 and TRBJ2-3, the CDR3 gives the full variable domain: NAGVMQNPRHLVRRRGQEARLRCSPMKGHSHVYWYRQLPEEGLKFMVYLQKENIIDESGMPKERFSAEFPKEGPSILRIQQVVRGDSAAYFCASSGQGATDTQYFGPGTRLTVL.

The V and J genes are TRBV5-4 and TRBJ2-3; D unresolved. Trimming pared 6 bases from V and 2 bases from J, leaving 13 bases between. The CDR3 loop spans 14 amino acids. The germline gives CDR1 SGHNT, CDR2 YYREEE (reference sequence). The CDR3 coding sequence is TGTGCCAGCACCTCAGACTGGCTCACAGATACGCAGTATTTT. It yields the protein CASTSDWLTDTQYF. The whole variable domain, remainder taken from reference TRBV5-4 and TRBJ2-3, is ETGVTQSPTHLIKTRGQQVTLRCSSQSGHNTVSWYQQALGQGPQFIFQYYREEENGRGNFPPRFSGLQFPNYSSELNVNALELDDSALYLCASTSDWLTDTQYFGPGTRLTVL.

The J gene is TRBJ1-2, the V gene TRBV6-1; no clear D. The CDR3 has 12 amino acids. The germline gives CDR1 MNHNS, CDR2 SASEGT. With 3 bases removed from V and 7 bases from J, the gap between germline ends came to 9 bases. CDR3 DNA: TGTGCCAGCAGTGACAGGCGGAGTGGCTACACCTTC. Amino acid sequence: CASSDRRSGYTF.

In its sample, this clone ranks as large. The rearrangement uses TRBV29-1 and TRBJ2-7, with 7 bases fitting TRBD2. With V trimmed by 5 bases and J by 7 bases, 14 bases remained unmatched. The germline V gene has CDR1 SQVTM and CDR2 ANQGSEA. This CDR3 region has 14 residues. CDR3 region: CSVLYLAGDAEQYF. Here the CDR3 DNA reads TGCAGCGTTCTATACCTCGCGGGAGATGCTGAGCAGTACTTC.

This sequence joins TRBV27 and TRBJ2-5, with D possibly matching TRBD1 (8 bases). Deletions cut 5 bases from V and 5 bases from J, with 21 bases between. Looked up from germline, CDR1 is MNHEY and CDR2 is SMNVEV (reference sequence). The CDR3 contains 16 residues. The chain's CDR3 is CASSPGGGRFVETQYF. The CDR3 DNA reads as TGTGCCAGCAGTCCAGGGGGCGGGAGATTCGTGGAGACCCAGTACTTC.

This clone showed up many times. The chain couples TRBV4-2 to TRBJ2-5; 8 positions match TRBD1. Trimming removed 4 bases from V and 4 bases from J; junction bases left unmatched: 5. Germline assignment: CDR1 LGHNA and CDR2 YNFKEQ. This CDR3 contains 14 residues. Here the CDR3 DNA reads TGTGCCAGCAGCCGGGGACAGGCGCGAGAGACCCAGTACTTC. The encoded protein is CASSRGQARETQYF.

This clone was counted a single time. The chain employs TRBV9 and TRBJ2-2; TRBD2 agrees at 12 bases. Losses at the gene ends were 3 bases for V and 3 bases for J; bases not matched to a gene: 3. The CDR3 runs 16 residues. Germline V CDR1 and CDR2: SGDLS, YYNGEE. Here the CDR3 reads CASSEGLAGYTGELFF. The CDR3 DNA reads as TGTGCCAGCAGCGAAGGACTAGCGGGATACACCGGGGAGCTGTTTTTT.